The rows below give T cell receptor beta chains drawn from one sample of a study of response to subunit inactivated influenza vaccine. TCRdb re-derived calls from the RT-PCR reads in MiXCR, one entry per CDR3 protein. There are hundreds of thousands of distinct CDR3 sequences in the sample; about 12% occur only once, and roughly a tenth lies in the top ten. Sequences were derived from PBMCs from blood, sampled on the day of vaccination. The receptors stem from a middle-aged man who received an inactivated influenza vaccine. CDR3s leave out the opening cysteine and the closing phenylalanine or tryptophan. The D gene is left open where the match is weak. Clone size is given for some rows only: seen once, a few or many times, or a class if the clone is expanded.

CDR3: ASATGTRSNTEAF
V: TRBV6-1
size: many
D: -

CDR3: ASSQMEGEQY
V: TRBV3-1
size: many
D: -

CDR3: ASSQDWKETQY
V: TRBV4-3
size: few
D: -

CDR3: SVTGLRTGELF
V: TRBV20-1
size: -
D: -

CDR3: SVRANTEAF
V: TRBV29-1
size: -
D: -

CDR3: ASSPTGTGGDEQF
V: TRBV18
size: few
D: TRBD1

CDR3: ASSSTGGVGEAF
V: TRBV5-1
size: -
D: -

CDR3: ASSQNGLAGGNEQF
V: TRBV4-3
size: -
D: TRBD2

CDR3: ASSPTYGGANEKLF
V: TRBV12-3/TRBV12-4
size: few
D: -

CDR3: ASSSLLAGGSYNEQF
V: TRBV7-2
size: many
D: TRBD2

CDR3: ASSLNRHWDRSELF
V: TRBV5-1
size: -
D: -

CDR3: ASSQRVSSGVSSYNEQF
V: TRBV4-3
size: -
D: TRBD2

CDR3: ASSLYGKRTGEQF
V: TRBV28
size: -
D: -

CDR3: ASSQDLHGGLF
V: TRBV3-1
size: -
D: -

CDR3: ASSAAGSTDTQY
V: TRBV2
size: few
D: -

CDR3: SAGDPAGGIGNTGELF
V: TRBV20-1
size: -
D: TRBD2

CDR3: ASSSLAGGYNEQL
V: TRBV5-4
size: -
D: TRBD2

CDR3: ASSLGGLAAYNEQF
V: TRBV5-1
size: -
D: -

CDR3: ASSPLTSGEQF
V: TRBV3-1
size: few
D: TRBD2

CDR3: ASSFVDRGRTEAF
V: TRBV5-5
size: few
D: TRBD1

CDR3: ASSWIGTGDEKLF
V: TRBV5-1
size: -
D: TRBD1

CDR3: AAGDGTGNTIY
V: TRBV24-1
size: few
D: -

CDR3: ASNPVLGGKGTQY
V: TRBV7-2
size: -
D: -

CDR3: ASSPGGGVGTEAF
V: TRBV5-1
size: few
D: -

CDR3: ASRQGETQY
V: TRBV2
size: many
D: TRBD1

CDR3: SVGGQGGPDTQY
V: TRBV29-1
size: many
D: TRBD1

CDR3: ASSSTSSETQY
V: TRBV7-9
size: -
D: -

CDR3: ASSQDLADSYEQY
V: TRBV4-3
size: many
D: -

CDR3: ASSLVGGHLTEAF
V: TRBV5-1
size: -
D: -

CDR3: ASSLGAGNYGYT
V: TRBV28
size: -
D: -

CDR3: SARDRGGEQF
V: TRBV20-1
size: -
D: TRBD2

CDR3: ASSSGTGSPGELF
V: TRBV5-1
size: many
D: -

CDR3: SARRDIYEQY
V: TRBV20-1
size: many
D: -

CDR3: ASRHWVGLAGGTDEQF
V: TRBV14
size: -
D: TRBD2

CDR3: ASRPLSGGDRSYEQY
V: TRBV5-1
size: -
D: -

CDR3: SAGQGREQY
V: TRBV20-1
size: many
D: TRBD1

CDR3: ASRWTGVGEQY
V: TRBV6-2/TRBV6-3
size: few
D: TRBD1

CDR3: ASSEFRIGSYNEQF
V: TRBV2
size: -
D: -

CDR3: ASSSGTSGYTDTQY
V: TRBV11-3
size: few
D: TRBD2

CDR3: ASSKHRGSQETQY
V: TRBV21-1
size: -
D: -

CDR3: ASSTGGPGKEQF
V: TRBV18
size: -
D: TRBD2

CDR3: ASSRDPGQRPMNTEAF
V: TRBV5-1
size: -
D: TRBD1

CDR3: ASSRNRAPYEQY
V: TRBV7-9
size: -
D: -

CDR3: ASSPLWDYNEQF
V: TRBV18
size: -
D: -

CDR3: ASSQVTAGLGGNEQF
V: TRBV4-1
size: -
D: -